Described below is a single TCR beta chain sequence and its context. Its binding antigen is unknown. Base qualities are not at hand, and no much larger clone is one base apart. The data were taken from a study of blood T cell repertoires in COVID-19 (TCRdb year 2020). As for the study more broadly: Samples covering the acute and convalescent phases of COVID-19 were provided by collaborators in the United States, Italy and Spain. The prospective study material was composed of cDNA or gDNA derived from T cells, B-cell-depleted T cells, or PBMCs. The dataset comprised deeply sampled blood TCRbeta repertoires from subjects exposed to, actively infected with, or recovered from COVID-19. The repertoires were released in a freely available public database meant as a resource for research on the immune response to SARS-CoV-2. Samples were obtained from the ongoing ImmuneRACE study (first 160 participants) and from some 1,300 subjects provided by 6 global collaborators. The sample metadata nearly always contained a de-identified subject ID, COVID-19 status, age in years and sex. Where available, HLA class I and class II types were taken from metadata supplied by the sample provider and were not determined by assay-based typing. Summary of the overall study and its limitations: The quantity of clinical and demographic metadata differed by source and by participant and was supplied without curation.

Samples from volunteer blood donors who had recovered from COVID-19 were contributed by a second Seattle source. Collaborating institutions collected whole blood in K2EDTA tubes following their own protocols. For TCRbeta analysis, collaborators shipped samples as frozen whole blood, isolated PBMCs, or DNA extracted from either of those sample types. Between the V and J ends, shortened by 4 bases and 2 bases respectively, the junction contains 16 bases. The germline V gene specifies SGHRS as CDR1 and YFSETQ as CDR2. The CDR3 holds 16 amino acids from the cysteine to the phenylalanine. The read is trimmed to its CDR3 DNA, 48 bases read in frame from base 1. TCRbeta CDR3 regions were amplified from genomic DNA by means of the immunoSEQ Assay, a bias-controlled multiplex PCR. The original pipeline was this. Nucleated cell counts per sample were estimated from amplification of reference gene primers within the assay. To quantify the absolute abundance of each unique TCRbeta CDR3 rearrangement, sequence reads were collapsed and filtered. For each sample, productive Simpson clonality was calculated as the square root of Simpson's diversity index over productive rearrangements. In its TCRdb copy, this immuneACCESS table keeps in-frame sequences only and misses some clones. Where compared with another copy, unresolved V genes explain less than half of these, and the others have no known cause. Clonal size and the V and J genes are those of that table, whereas D and trimming came from the DNA. Across this sample there are 250,000 to 350,000 clones, with 80% to 90% seen only once. The ten largest clones represent about 8% of the sample.

The rearrangement combines TRBV5-1 with TRBJ1-3, with no confidently assigned D gene. Sequencing input: peripheral blood. This clonotype originated in a woman aged 45-65 years who had recovered from COVID-19. The sequence in DNA is TGCGCCAGCAGCCCAAACACCGGTCGGGCTGGAAACACCATATATTTT. Translated, this is CASSPNTGRAGNTIYF. Joined to the reference TRBV5-1 and TRBJ1-3 proteins, this CDR3 gives the full variable domain: KAGVTQTPRYLIKTRGQQVTLSCSPISGHRSVSWYQQTPGQGLQFLFEYFSETQRNKGNFPGRFSGRQFSNSRSEMNVSTLELGDSALYLCASSPNTGRAGNTIYFGEGSWLTVV.